This TCR beta chain was obtained from a study of OX40 agonist ivuxolimab in advanced cancers. V was cut by 4 bases and J by 6 bases, with 19 bases left in between. CDR3 length: 15 amino acids. The germline CDR1 and CDR2 sequences are MGHRA and YSYEKL. Sequencing was performed with immunoSEQ multiplex PCR; in TCRdb, only in-frame clones are kept and a portion is missing. The sample has 65,000 to 85,000 clones; around 81% are singletons. This TCR came from an adult with an advanced solid tumor such as melanoma, head and neck, liver or kidney cancer. Here the sequenced sample was CD4+ or CD8+ T cells sorted from blood, taken in a trial of the OX40 agonist ivuxolimab. J is TRBJ2-7 and V is TRBV4-1, with D possibly TRBD1 on 5 matching bases. The CDR3 bases are TGCGCCAGCAGCCCTCTGGCAGGGCTCGGAGTCGAGCAGTACTTC. Translating gives CASSPLAGLGVEQYF.